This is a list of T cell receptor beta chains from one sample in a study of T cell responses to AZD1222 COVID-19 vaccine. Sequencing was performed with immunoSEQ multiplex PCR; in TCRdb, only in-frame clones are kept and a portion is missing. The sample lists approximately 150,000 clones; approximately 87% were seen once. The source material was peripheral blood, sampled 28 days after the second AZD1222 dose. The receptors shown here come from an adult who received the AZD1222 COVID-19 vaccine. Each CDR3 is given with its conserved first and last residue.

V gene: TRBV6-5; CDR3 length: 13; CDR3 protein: CASSSKGLGGYTF
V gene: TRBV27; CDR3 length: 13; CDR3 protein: CASSRQGHYEQYF
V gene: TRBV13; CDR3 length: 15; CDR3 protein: CASSLLGQGAYGYTF
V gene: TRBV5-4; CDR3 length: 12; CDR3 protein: CASSFTGGDYTF
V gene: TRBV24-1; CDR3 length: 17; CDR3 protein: CATLPLWAAGPTDTQYF
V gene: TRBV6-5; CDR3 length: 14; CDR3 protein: CASGGEFVGDGYTF
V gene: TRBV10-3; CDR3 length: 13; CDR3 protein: CAITTGNNQPQHF
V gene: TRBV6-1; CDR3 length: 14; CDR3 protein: CASSEIGSGSPLHF
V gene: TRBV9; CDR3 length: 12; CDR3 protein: CASSKAANEQFF
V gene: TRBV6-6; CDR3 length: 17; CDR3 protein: CASSLQDAISLNSPLHF
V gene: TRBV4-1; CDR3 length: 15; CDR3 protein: CASSQDHGPSYEQYF
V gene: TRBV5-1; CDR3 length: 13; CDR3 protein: CASSWKDRVEAFF
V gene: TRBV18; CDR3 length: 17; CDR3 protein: CASSSGLGDIMNTEAFF
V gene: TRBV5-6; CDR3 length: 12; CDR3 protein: CASSLTGYGYTF
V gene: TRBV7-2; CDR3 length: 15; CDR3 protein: CASSFSGKGNTEAFF
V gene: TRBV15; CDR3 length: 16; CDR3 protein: CATSVKQLYSNQPQHF
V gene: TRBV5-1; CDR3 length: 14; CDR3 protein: CASSSTGTGVKQYF
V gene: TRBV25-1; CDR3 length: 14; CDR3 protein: CASSEEGGLYEQYF
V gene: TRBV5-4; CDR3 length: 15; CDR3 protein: CASSGAGTMNTEAFF
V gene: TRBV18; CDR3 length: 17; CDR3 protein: CASSPPRAGAITDTQYF
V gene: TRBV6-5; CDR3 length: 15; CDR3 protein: CASSRAGTANYGYTF
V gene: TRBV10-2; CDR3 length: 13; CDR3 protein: CASSRSPSYEQYF
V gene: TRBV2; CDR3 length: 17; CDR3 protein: CASIGGGLGSAGNTIYF
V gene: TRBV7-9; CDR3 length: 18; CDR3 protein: CASSPTAGGVHITDTQYF
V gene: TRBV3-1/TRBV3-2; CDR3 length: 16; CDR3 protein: CASSQSSGGGSDTQYF
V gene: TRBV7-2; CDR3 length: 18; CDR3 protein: CASSLAGTGGAGSYEQYF
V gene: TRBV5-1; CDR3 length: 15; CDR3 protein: CASSIKQGIGYEQYF
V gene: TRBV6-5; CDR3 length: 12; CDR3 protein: CASGIPGWKLFF
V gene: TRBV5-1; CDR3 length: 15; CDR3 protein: CASSNRDTYTDTQYF
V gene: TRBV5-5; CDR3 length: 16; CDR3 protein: CASSSNPGTGVYEQYF
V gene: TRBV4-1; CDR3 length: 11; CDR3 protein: CAANSGNTIYF
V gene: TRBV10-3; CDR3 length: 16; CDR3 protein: CAISDVDSPLPYGYTF
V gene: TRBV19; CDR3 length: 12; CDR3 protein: CASSIANYGYTF
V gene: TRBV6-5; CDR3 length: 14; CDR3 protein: CASSRGTAKNIQYF
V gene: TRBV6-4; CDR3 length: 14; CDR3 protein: CASSDSSMSPEAFF
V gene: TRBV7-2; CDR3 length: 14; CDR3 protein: CASSFGMTPGELFF
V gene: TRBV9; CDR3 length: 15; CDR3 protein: CASSVEGDTGNTIYF